This entry describes one T cell receptor beta chain. The target antigen is unknown. This entry comes from a study of brain T cells in children with intractable seizures. Study-level results: Only CDR3 sequence similarity suggested viral specificity, without known HCMV serostatus. Pre-surgery blood may have been undersampled, hiding some clones.

Noted time point: blood from clinic visit 5 months post-surgery; TSC patient then seizure free. Only cases whose brain tissue showed the highest T cell transcript signatures were sequenced. At least one anti-epileptic drug was given before surgery. Here immunoSEQ multiplex PCR was the method, and the copy in TCRdb shows in-frame clones only, minus some. The sample lists about 340,000 clones, nearly 95% occurring once. The germline V gene encodes CDR1 KGHDR and CDR2 SFDVKD. V was clipped by 4 bases and J by 4 bases, with 15 bases between them. The CDR3 spans 15 residues. This sample comprised peripheral blood, obtained approximately 5 months after surgery. The chain has TRBV24-1 and TRBJ1-2; D is undetermined. The sequence was obtained from a boy under two years old with tuberous sclerosis and intractable seizures. The CDR3, as DNA: TGTGCCACCAGTGACCCGTCCGACGGCCTCTATGGCTACACCTTC. Its translation is CATSDPSDGLYGYTF.